The 20 T cell receptor beta chains below were found in one sample sequenced in a study of radiotherapy plus CTLA-4 blockade in lung cancer. The data were produced by immunoSEQ multiplex PCR, yet TCRdb's version contains in-frame clones alone and is incomplete. The sample holds about 53,000 clones, approximately 85% seen once. The sequencing here drew on peripheral blood, taken from a patient treated with radiotherapy plus ipilimumab. The origin of the receptors is a human donor with non-small cell lung cancer whose response to radiotherapy plus ipilimumab could not be evaluated.

V is TRBV7-2 and J is TRBJ2-7; weak D call: TRBD1 (7 bases). Between the trimmed V and J ends, which lost 2 bases and 6 bases, there was a span of 17 bases. This CDR3 spans 15 amino acids. From germline, CDR1 is SGHTA and CDR2 FQGNSA. CDR3 in DNA: TGTGCCAGCAGCTTAAGAGGAGGGGGCTACGTCGAGCAGTACTTC. It translates to CASSLRGGGYVEQYF.

The genes are TRBV5-1 and TRBJ2-1; D is possibly TRBD2 (6 bases). The CDR3 runs to 16 residues. Trimming took off 0 bases at V and 6 bases at J, with 16 bases between the two ends. CDR1 and CDR2 from the germline V gene are SGHRS and YFSETQ. The CDR3 DNA follows: TGCGCCAGCAGCTTGGTTCCGGGACTCCTTGCCAATGAGCAGTTCTTC. Encoded protein: CASSLVPGLLANEQFF.

The V call is TRBV28, the J call TRBJ2-7; D might be TRBD1 (6 bases). The germline V gene has CDR1 MDHEN and CDR2 SYDVKM. Deletions cut 8 bases from V and 0 bases from J, with 14 bases between. The CDR3 runs to 14 residues. Here the CDR3 reads CASGLGTISYEQYF. The CDR3 coding sequence is TGTGCCAGCGGTCTTGGGACAATCTCCTACGAGCAGTACTTC.

With regard to this clone: The junction differs from germline at one of its ends, possibly a read error. The chain combines TRBV2 with TRBJ2-7; TRBD1 matches at 9 bases. CDR3 length: 16 amino acids. The germline V gene encodes CDR1 SNHLY and CDR2 FYNNEI. CDR3 in DNA: TGTGCCAGCAATGAACCACTCACAGGGGGCGAGTACGAGCAGTACTTC. Residues: CASNEPLTGGEYEQYF.

The gene calls are TRBV19 and TRBJ2-1; 7 bases fit TRBD1. This CDR3 spans 15 amino acids. The J segment lost 0 bases and the V segment lost 4 bases, leaving 3 bases of the junction unmatched. Germline V gene lookup returns CDR1 LNHDA and CDR2 SQIVND (reference sequence). CDR3 sequence reads: CASSSDRDSYNEQFF. The CDR3 coding sequence is TGTGCCAGTAGTAGCGACAGGGACTCCTACAATGAGCAGTTCTTC.

This rearrangement joins TRBV6-5 to TRBJ2-7; possibly TRBD2 for D (5 bases). The CDR3 is made up of 12 amino acids. The V and J ends lost 9 bases and 4 bases respectively, with 13 bases between them. Germline V gene sequence: CDR1 MNHEY, CDR2 SVGAGI. CDR3 sequence: CASLGSVYEQYF. CDR3 coding DNA: TGTGCCAGTTTAGGGAGCGTGTACGAGCAGTACTTC.

This chain joins TRBV7-9 and TRBJ1-1; D perhaps matches TRBD1 (6 bases). In germline, CDR1 is SEHNR, CDR2 FQNEAQ (reference sequence). The CDR3 length is 16 residues. Deletions cut 3 bases from V and 5 bases from J, with 19 bases between. Written as DNA, the CDR3 is TGTGCCAGCAGCTTGCGGACAGACTCGGGGTGGACTGAAGCTTTCTTT. It translates to CASSLRTDSGWTEAFF. The whole variable domain, remainder taken from reference TRBV7-9 and TRBJ1-1, is DTGVSQNPRHKITKRGQNVTFRCDPISEHNRLYWYRQTLGQGPEFLTYFQNEAQLEKSRLLSDRFSAERPKGSFSTLEIQRTEQGDSAMYLCASSLRTDSGWTEAFFGQGTRLTVV.

The genes are TRBV5-5 and TRBJ2-3; 10 bases are shared with TRBD2. J was trimmed by 1 base and V by 2 bases; bases with no gene match: 4. The CDR3 sequence is 16 residues long. In germline, CDR1 is SGHKS, CDR2 YYEKEE (reference sequence). Written as DNA, the CDR3 is TGTGCCAGCAGCTTAAAGCTAGCGGGGGGCACAGATACGCAGTATTTT. Translation gives CASSLKLAGGTDTQYF.

The gene calls are TRBV7-3 and TRBJ2-6; D might be TRBD1 (6 bases). V lost 4 bases and J 1 base, leaving 11 bases between the germline ends. Germline assignment: CDR1 SGHTA and CDR2 FQGTGA. CDR3 length: 16 amino acids. CDR3 bases: TGTGCCAGCAGCTCGTACAGGGTATCTGGGGCCAACGTCCTGACTTTC. Translating it yields CASSSYRVSGANVLTF.

This clone occurred a few times. This chain connects TRBV5-5 to TRBJ2-3; TRBD1 matches at 10 bases. The CDR3 totals 15 residues. CDR1 SGHKS and CDR2 YYEKEE come from the germline V gene (reference sequence). V shed 4 bases, J shed 5 bases, and the junction held 7 bases outside the gene matches. The DNA of the CDR3 is TGTGCCAGCAGCCGACAGGGGGCCTACCAAGATACGCAGTATTTT. Translating gives CASSRQGAYQDTQYF.

The rearrangement joins TRBV6-6 to TRBJ1-2, with D tentatively TRBD1 (5 bases). Looked up from germline, CDR1 is MNHNY and CDR2 is SVGAGI (reference sequence). There are 15 residues in the CDR3. Trimming removed 0 bases from V and 4 bases from J, with 12 bases in between. DNA for the CDR3: TGTGCCAGCAGTTACTCATTATCTCAGGGCTATGGCTACACCTTC. Translated: CASSYSLSQGYGYTF.

This clone was observed a single time. The chain couples TRBV7-8 to TRBJ1-2; D call uncertain. Trimming left V 1 base short and J 2 bases short, with 5 bases between. The CDR3 has 13 residues. CDR1 and CDR2 (germline): SGHVS, FQNEAQ. The DNA for the CDR3 is TGTGCCAGCAGCTTAGACAGCAACTATGGCTACACCTTC. This translates into CASSLDSNYGYTF.

This clone was seen just once. This CDR3 reads CSVEVDRGQETQYF. Written as DNA, the CDR3 is TGCAGCGTTGAAGTGGACAGGGGCCAAGAGACCCAGTACTTC. The rearrangement links TRBV29-1 to TRBJ2-5, with 9 positions matching TRBD1. Germline CDR1 reads SQVTM; CDR2 reads ANQGSEA. The CDR3 spans 14 residues. The trim removed 1 base at V and 1 base at J, leaving 1 base unmatched.

The chain couples TRBV6-5 to TRBJ1-5; D is uncertain. There are 14 residues in the CDR3. CDR1 is MNHEY and CDR2 is SVGAGI in the germline V gene. V was cut by 6 bases and J by 3 bases, with 12 bases left in between. The CDR3 DNA sequence: TGTGCCAGCAGGCAGACGGAGCCCAATCAGCCCCAGCATTTT. As protein: CASRQTEPNQPQHF.

The chain is built from TRBV6-5 and TRBJ1-2; 10 bases align to TRBD1. From germline, CDR1 is MNHEY and CDR2 SVGAGI. There are 14 residues in the CDR3. V lost 7 bases, J lost 4 bases, and 6 bases stayed unmatched. The CDR3, as DNA: TGTGCCAGCAAGGGACAGGGGCTTGTCTATGGCTACACCTTC. Its protein product is CASKGQGLVYGYTF.

This rearrangement joins TRBV25-1 to TRBJ1-1; D not certain. CDR1 and CDR2 (germline): MGHDK, SYGVNS. CDR3 length: 12 residues. V lost 6 bases and J 4 bases, leaving 9 bases between the germline ends. DNA for the CDR3: TGTGCCAGCAGCCTTCCGGGCACTGAAGCTTTCTTT. Protein: CASSLPGTEAFF.

V usage is TRBV7-2 and J usage is TRBJ2-4; perhaps TRBD2 as D (6 bases). Germline V CDR1 and CDR2: SGHTA, FQGNSA. Trimming removed 1 base from V and 1 base from J, with 11 bases in between. The CDR3 runs 16 residues. The CDR3: CASSLVGAGAKNIQYF. CDR3 coding DNA: TGTGCCAGCAGCTTAGTTGGGGCGGGGGCCAAAAACATTCAGTACTTC.

In DNA form, the CDR3 reads TGTGCCAGTAGTATGACGGGGACAGGGGCTCAGCCCCAGCATTTT. Its protein is CASSMTGTGAQPQHF. The chain has TRBV19 and TRBJ1-5; 10 nucleotides align to TRBD1. The CDR3 is 15 residues long. J lost 6 bases, V lost 3 bases, and 5 bases had no gene match. The germline V gene has CDR1 LNHDA and CDR2 SQIVND (reference sequence).

This chain uses TRBV18 with TRBJ1-5; tentative D call: TRBD1 (6 bases). The V gene lost 6 bases and the J gene lost 0 bases, with 15 bases spanning the gap. The CDR3 consists of 16 residues. CDR1 is KGHSH, CDR2 LQKENI, per germline. DNA for the CDR3: TGTGCCAGCTCGACCGCAGGGGACGGTAGCAATCAGCCCCAGCATTTT. Residues: CASSTAGDGSNQPQHF. Based on the CDR3 plus reference TRBV18 and TRBJ1-5, the full variable domain is NAGVMQNPRHLVRRRGQEARLRCSPMKGHSHVYWYRQLPEEGLKFMVYLQKENIIDESGMPKERFSAEFPKEGPSILRIQQVVRGDSAAYFCASSTAGDGSNQPQHFGDGTRLSIL.

The V and J genes are TRBV19 and TRBJ1-5; 12 bases agree with TRBD1. The CDR3 loop spans 16 amino acids. The V gene's germline CDR1 is LNHDA and CDR2 SQIVND (reference sequence). The J segment lost 8 bases and the V segment lost 1 base, leaving 6 bases of the junction unmatched. The CDR3 nucleotides are TGTGCCAGTAGTATAGTCGGGACAGGGGGCAGGAAGCCCCAGCATTTT. As protein: CASSIVGTGGRKPQHF.